One TCR beta chain is described in this entry. Antigen specificity is unknown. This specimen belongs to a study of beta chain features in type 1 diabetes. Points from the study as a whole: VDJ junctions from type 1 diabetes patients carried fewer insertions and larger deletions. HLA influence on TCRB rearrangement stayed unresolved here.

Sorting that relied on CD45RO/CCR7/CD25/CD127/CD95/CD27 yielded CD4+ naive, central memory, regulatory and stem cell-like memory cells. The CDR3 is made up of 11 amino acids. V lost 8 bases, J lost 1 base, and 5 bases lay in between. CDR1 SNHLY and CDR2 FYNNEI come from the germline V gene. Expressed TCRB transcripts got sequenced, as all isolated RNA was reverse transcribed. Here immunoSEQ multiplex PCR was the method, and the copy in TCRdb shows in-frame clones only, minus some. In the table there are 200,000 to 250,000 clones, 9.6% of which are singletons. This TCR came from a woman aged 18-30 years in good health. The sample taken for sequencing was naive CD4+ T cells from blood. The chain carries TRBV2 and TRBJ2-5; D is unresolved. CDR3 amino acids: CASGIQETQYF. The CDR3 nucleotides are TGTGCCAGCGGCATCCAAGAGACCCAGTACTTC.